This TCR beta chain was documented in a study of T cells in Graves' hyperthyroidism and ophthalmopathy. RNA transcripts yielded amplified TCR beta CDR3 regions. First-round RT-PCR with HTBI primers amplified the TCR CDR3 region. A single record per CDR3 protein comes from TCRdb applying MiXCR to the multiplex PCR reads. The sample carries 350,000 to 450,000 distinct CDR3 sequences, 14% recorded once. Trimming removed 1 base at V and 7 bases at J, with 7 bases between. The CDR3 extends over 12 amino acids. Germline loops: CDR1 MDHEN, CDR2 SYDVKM. This clonotype was seen ten or more times. Its cognate antigen is unknown. Study observations and caveats: Ophthalmopathy was separated from stable hyperthyroidism by a 13 V-J model.

Patients between 18 and 65 years old had hyperthyroidism, newly diagnosed and lasting under 2 months. The PBMCs had their origin in 7.5 to 10 ml of fresh peripheral blood. This sequence joins TRBV28 and TRBJ2-5; D might be TRBD1 or TRBD2, each matching 5 bases. This sequence was found in a woman between 55 and 75 years old with Graves' hyperthyroidism. Material for sequencing was blood. The CDR3 DNA is TGTGCCAGCAGTTTATCAGGGAGGACCCAGTACTTC. This codes for CASSLSGRTQYF.